This T cell receptor beta chain came from a study of T-cell reconstitution after alpha-beta-depleted transplantation in children. This clonotype came up a few times. Its antigen is unknown. For TCRbeta, the library was prepared with unique molecular identifiers. TCRdb reprocessed the PCR reads with MiXCR, giving one entry per CDR3 protein. The repertoire holds 500,000 to 750,000 distinct CDR3 sequences, roughly 27% seen once, with around 36% in the top ten. Overall study findings and caveats: It was surviving recipient T cells and thymic progenitors that gave some patients high TCRbeta diversity at day 60.

Germline-derived CDR1 and CDR2 are SQVTM and ANQGSEA. The CDR3 consists of 15 residues. V was pared by 5 bases and J by 2 bases, with 5 bases of the junction left unmatched. This TCR was recovered from a boy younger than two with Wiskott-Aldrich syndrome, due to receive a stem cell transplant. Sequenced material: PBMCs, taken before TCRalphabeta/CD19-depleted stem cell transplant. The gene calls are TRBV29-1 and TRBJ2-7, with 14 bases identical to TRBD2. DNA for the CDR3: TGCAGCGTTCGCAGGGGACTAGCGGGAGCCTACGAGCAGTACTTC. The encoded protein is CSVRRGLAGAYEQYF.